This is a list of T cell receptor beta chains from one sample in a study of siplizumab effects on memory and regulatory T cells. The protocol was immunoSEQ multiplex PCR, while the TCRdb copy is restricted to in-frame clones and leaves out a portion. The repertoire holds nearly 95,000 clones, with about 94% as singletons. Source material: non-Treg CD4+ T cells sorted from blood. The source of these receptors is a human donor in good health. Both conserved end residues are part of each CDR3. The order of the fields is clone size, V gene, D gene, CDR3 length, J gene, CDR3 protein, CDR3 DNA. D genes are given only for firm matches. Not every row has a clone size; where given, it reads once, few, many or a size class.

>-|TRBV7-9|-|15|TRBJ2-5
CASSLPSTFKETQYF
TGTGCCAGCAGCCTGCCGTCGACATTTAAGGAGACCCAGTACTTC
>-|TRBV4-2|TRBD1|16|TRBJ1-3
CASSRGRQGGGNTIYF
TGTGCCAGCAGCCGCGGTCGACAGGGGGGAGGAAACACCATATATTTT
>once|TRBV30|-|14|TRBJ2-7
CAWSGLRGSYEQYF
TGTGCCTGGAGTGGGCTCAGGGGCTCCTACGAGCAGTACTTC
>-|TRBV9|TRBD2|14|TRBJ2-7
CASSAGGSSYEQYF
TGTGCCAGCAGCGCCGGCGGGAGCTCCTACGAGCAGTACTTC
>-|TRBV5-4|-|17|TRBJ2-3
CASIRMDGSAVTDTQYF
TGTGCCAGCATCAGGATGGACGGTTCGGCCGTCACAGATACGCAGTATTTT
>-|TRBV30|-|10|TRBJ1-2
CAWGQGGYTF
TGTGCCTGGGGACAAGGCGGCTACACCTTC
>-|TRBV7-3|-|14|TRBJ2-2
CASSSRTNTGELFF
TGTGCCAGCAGCTCCCGGACCAACACCGGGGAGCTGTTTTTT
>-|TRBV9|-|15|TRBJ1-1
CASSVSSGLNTEAFF
TGTGCCAGCAGCGTCAGTTCAGGGTTAAACACTGAAGCTTTCTTT
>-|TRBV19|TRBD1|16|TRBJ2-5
CASSIMWTGHQETQYF
TGTGCCAGTAGTATAATGTGGACAGGGCACCAAGAGACCCAGTACTTC
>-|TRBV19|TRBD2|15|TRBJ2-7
CASSSGLAVIYEQYF
TGTGCCAGTAGTAGCGGACTAGCGGTTATTTACGAGCAGTACTTC